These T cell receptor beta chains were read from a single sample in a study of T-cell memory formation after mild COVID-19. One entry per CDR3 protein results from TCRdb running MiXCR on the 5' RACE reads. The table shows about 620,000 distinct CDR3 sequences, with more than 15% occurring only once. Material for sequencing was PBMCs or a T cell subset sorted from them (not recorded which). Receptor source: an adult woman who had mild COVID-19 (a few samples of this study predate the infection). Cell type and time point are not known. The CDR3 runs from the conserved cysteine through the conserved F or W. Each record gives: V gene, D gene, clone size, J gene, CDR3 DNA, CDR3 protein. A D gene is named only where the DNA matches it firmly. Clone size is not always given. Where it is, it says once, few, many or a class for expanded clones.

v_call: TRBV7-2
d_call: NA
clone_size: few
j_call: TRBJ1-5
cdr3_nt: TGTGCCAGCAGCCTGCGTAGGGGGGATCAGCCCCAGCATTTT
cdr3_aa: CASSLRRGDQPQHF

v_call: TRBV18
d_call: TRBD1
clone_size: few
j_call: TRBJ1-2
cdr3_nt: TGTGCCAGCTCACCACCGATTGCCATACGGACAGGGCGATATGGCTACACCTTC
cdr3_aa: CASSPPIAIRTGRYGYTF

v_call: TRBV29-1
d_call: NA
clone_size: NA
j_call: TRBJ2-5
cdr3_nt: TGCAGCGTTGAGGTGTTTCTGGGGACCCAGTACTTC
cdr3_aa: CSVEVFLGTQYF

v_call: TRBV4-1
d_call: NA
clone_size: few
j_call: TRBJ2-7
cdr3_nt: TGCGCCAGCAGCCAAGAGAGGGGCAGTCCCTACGAGCAGTACTTC
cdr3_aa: CASSQERGSPYEQYF

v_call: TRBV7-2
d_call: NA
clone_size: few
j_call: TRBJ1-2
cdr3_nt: TGTGCCAGCAGCATCCAGGGGTCTGGCGGCTACACCTTC
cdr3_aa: CASSIQGSGGYTF

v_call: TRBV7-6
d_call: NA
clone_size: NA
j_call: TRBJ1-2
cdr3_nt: TGTGCCAGCAGCTTAGGGGACGGGGTCCCATTCTATGGCTACACCTTC
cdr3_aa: CASSLGDGVPFYGYTF

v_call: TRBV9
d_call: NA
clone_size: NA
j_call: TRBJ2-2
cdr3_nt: TGTGCCAGCAGCGTCGGGGACGGGGGGGAGCTGTTTTTT
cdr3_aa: CASSVGDGGELFF

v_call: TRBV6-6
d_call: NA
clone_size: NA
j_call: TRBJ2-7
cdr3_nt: TGTGCCAGCAGTTACAGGGCAGGGGCCCTCGAGCAGTACTTC
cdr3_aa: CASSYRAGALEQYF

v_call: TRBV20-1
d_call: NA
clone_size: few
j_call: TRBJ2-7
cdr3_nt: TGCAGTGCTAGCTTCCTCTCCTACGAGCAGTACTTC
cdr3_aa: CSASFLSYEQYF

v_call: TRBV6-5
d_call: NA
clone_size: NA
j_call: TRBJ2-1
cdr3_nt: TGTGCCAGCAGAAACAGTGCTTCCTACAATGAGCAGTTCTTC
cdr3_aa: CASRNSASYNEQFF

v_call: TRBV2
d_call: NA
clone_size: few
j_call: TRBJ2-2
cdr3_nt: TGTGCCAGCAGCCTAGAGAGACGGGGGCGCACCGGGGAGCTGTTTTTT
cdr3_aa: CASSLERRGRTGELFF

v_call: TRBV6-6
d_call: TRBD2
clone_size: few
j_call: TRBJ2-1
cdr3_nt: TGTGCCAGCAGTTACGTCCTAGCGGGGGTGCAGTTCTTC
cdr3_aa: CASSYVLAGVQFF

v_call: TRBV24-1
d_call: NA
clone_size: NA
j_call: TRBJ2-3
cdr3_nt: TGTGCCACCAGTGGGCCGGCCGCAGATACGCAGTATTTT
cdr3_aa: CATSGPAADTQYF

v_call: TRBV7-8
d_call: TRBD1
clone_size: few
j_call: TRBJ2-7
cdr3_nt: TGTGCCAGCAGCTTAGGCCCGACAGGGCTGTACGAGCAGTACTTC
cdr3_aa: CASSLGPTGLYEQYF

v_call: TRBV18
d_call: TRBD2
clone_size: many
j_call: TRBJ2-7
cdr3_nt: TGCGCCAGCAGCCCTAGCGGGGGGTCCTACGAGCAGTACTTC
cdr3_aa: CASSPSGGSYEQYF

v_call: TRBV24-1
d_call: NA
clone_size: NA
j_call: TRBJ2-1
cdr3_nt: TGTGCCACCAGTGATTTGCGGACAGGGAGGGGGCTCAATGAGCAGTTCTTC
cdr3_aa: CATSDLRTGRGLNEQFF

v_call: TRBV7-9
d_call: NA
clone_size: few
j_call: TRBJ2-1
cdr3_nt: TGTGCCAGCAGCTCGATTAGCTTTTCGACCAATGAGCAGTTCTTC
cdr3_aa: CASSSISFSTNEQFF

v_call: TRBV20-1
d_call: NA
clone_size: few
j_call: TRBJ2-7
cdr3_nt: TGCAGTGCCCCCAAACTCACGGGATCCCCCCGAGTAGGGGCCTACGAGCAGTACTTC
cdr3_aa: CSAPKLTGSPRVGAYEQYF

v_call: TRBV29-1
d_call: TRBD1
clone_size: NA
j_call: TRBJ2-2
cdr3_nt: TGCAGCGCGAAATTACAGGGGTTTACGAACACCGGGGAGCTGTTTTTT
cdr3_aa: CSAKLQGFTNTGELFF

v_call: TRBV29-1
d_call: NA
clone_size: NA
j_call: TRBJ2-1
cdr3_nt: TGCAGCGTTGTCATCTGGGCAAGTGGCTCGTACGATGAGCAGTTCTTC
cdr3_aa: CSVVIWASGSYDEQFF

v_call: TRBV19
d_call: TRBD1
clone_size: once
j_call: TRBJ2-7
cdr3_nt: TGTGCCAGTAGTATGTTAGGGGGCGCCTCCTACGAGCAGTACTTC
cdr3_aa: CASSMLGGASYEQYF

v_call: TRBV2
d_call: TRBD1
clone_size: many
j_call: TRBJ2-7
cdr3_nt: TGTGCCAGCAGTGCGGGACAGGGCAACCTAATCCACGAGCAGTACTTC
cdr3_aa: CASSAGQGNLIHEQYF

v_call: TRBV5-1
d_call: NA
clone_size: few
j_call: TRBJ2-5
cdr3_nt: TGCGCCAGCACATCCCAGCAACCAGGTCAGGAGACCCAGTACTTC
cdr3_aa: CASTSQQPGQETQYF

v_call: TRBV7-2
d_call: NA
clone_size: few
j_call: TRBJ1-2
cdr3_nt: TGTGCCAGCAGCTTAGGACGCTTCAACTATGGCTACACCTTC
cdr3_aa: CASSLGRFNYGYTF

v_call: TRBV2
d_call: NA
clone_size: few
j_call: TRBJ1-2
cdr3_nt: TGTGCCAGCAGGGCCGGGACCGGGGGTGGCTACACCTTC
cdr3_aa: CASRAGTGGGYTF

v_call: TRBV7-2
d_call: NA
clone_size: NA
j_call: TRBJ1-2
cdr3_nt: TGTGCCAGCAGCTTTTCCGGGGGCGCTGGCTATGGCTACACCTTC
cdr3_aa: CASSFSGGAGYGYTF

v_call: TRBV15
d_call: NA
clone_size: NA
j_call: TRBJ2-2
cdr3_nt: TGTGCCACCAGCAGAGGATATGGACAGCCGAACACCGGGGAGCTGTTTTTT
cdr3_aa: CATSRGYGQPNTGELFF

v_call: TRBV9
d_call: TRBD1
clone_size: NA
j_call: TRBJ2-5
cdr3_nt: TGTGCCAGCAGCGTAGAGGGGGACAGGGTACAAGAGACCCAGTACTTC
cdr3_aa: CASSVEGDRVQETQYF

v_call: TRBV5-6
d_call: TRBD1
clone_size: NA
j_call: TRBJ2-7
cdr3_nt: TGTGCCAGCAGCACGGGACAGGGGGTAGGGTTTAGGCAGTACTTC
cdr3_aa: CASSTGQGVGFRQYF

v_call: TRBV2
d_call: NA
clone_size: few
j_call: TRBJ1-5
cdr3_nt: TGTGCCAGCAGTGTAGATGGCAATCAGCCCCAGCATTTT
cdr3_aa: CASSVDGNQPQHF

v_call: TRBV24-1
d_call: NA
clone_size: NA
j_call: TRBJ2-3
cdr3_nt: TGTGCCACCATGGGGACTTTTTCCACAGATACGCAGTATTTT
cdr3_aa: CATMGTFSTDTQYF

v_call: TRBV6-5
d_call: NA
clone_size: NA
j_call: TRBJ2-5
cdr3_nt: TGTGCCAGCAGTTACTCGTTTGTCCGGGTCGGGACCCAGTACTTC
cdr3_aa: CASSYSFVRVGTQYF

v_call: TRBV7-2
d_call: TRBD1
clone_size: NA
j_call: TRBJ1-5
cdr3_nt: TGTGCCAGCAGCTCCCGACAGGGAGTCAATCAGCCCCAGCATTTT
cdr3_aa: CASSSRQGVNQPQHF

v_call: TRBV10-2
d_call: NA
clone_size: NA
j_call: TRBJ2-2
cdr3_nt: TGCGCCAGCACGGCTCAGACCGGGGAGCTGTTTTTT
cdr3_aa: CASTAQTGELFF

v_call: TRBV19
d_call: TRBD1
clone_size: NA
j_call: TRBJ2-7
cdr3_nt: TGTGCCAGTCGAGACAGGGCGACTTACGAGCAGTACTTC
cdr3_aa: CASRDRATYEQYF

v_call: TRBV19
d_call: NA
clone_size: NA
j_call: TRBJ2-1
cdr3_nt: TGTGCCAGTAGTATCGGGACGGACAATGAGCAGTTCTTC
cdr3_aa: CASSIGTDNEQFF

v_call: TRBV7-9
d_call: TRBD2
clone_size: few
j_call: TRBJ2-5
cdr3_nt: TGTGCCAGCAGCCGACTAGCGGGAGGGCCCCGAGAGACCCAGTACTTC
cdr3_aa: CASSRLAGGPRETQYF

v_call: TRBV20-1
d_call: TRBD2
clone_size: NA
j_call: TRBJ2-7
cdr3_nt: TGCAGTGCTAGAGATGTAGCGGGAGGGGACTACGAGCAGTACTTC
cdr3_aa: CSARDVAGGDYEQYF

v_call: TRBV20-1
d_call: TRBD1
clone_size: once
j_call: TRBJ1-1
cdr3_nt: TGCAGTGCTAGAGATTGGGGACAGAGCACTGAAGCTTTCTTT
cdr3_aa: CSARDWGQSTEAFF

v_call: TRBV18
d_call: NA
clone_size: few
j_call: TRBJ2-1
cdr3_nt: TGTGCCAGCTCACCCCCCTCAGGGATTGGTAATGAGCAGTTCTTC
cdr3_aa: CASSPPSGIGNEQFF

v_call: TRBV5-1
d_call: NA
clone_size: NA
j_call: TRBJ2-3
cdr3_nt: TGCGCCAGCGGCATCACGGGGGGCCTGGATACGCAGTATTTT
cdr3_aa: CASGITGGLDTQYF

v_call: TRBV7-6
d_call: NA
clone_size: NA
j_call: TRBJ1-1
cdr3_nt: TGTGCCAGCAGCTTAGTTTCGGGTGATAGCACTGAAGCTTTCTTT
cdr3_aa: CASSLVSGDSTEAFF

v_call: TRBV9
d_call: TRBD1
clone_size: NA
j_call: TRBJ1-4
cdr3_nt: TGTGCCAGCAGCGTAGGGCCGGGACAGGCTAATGAAAAACTGTTTTTT
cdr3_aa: CASSVGPGQANEKLFF

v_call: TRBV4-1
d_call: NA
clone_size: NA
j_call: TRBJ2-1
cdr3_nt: TGCGCCAGCAGCCAAGGCCCACCGGGACCAAACAATGAGCAGTTCTTC
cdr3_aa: CASSQGPPGPNNEQFF

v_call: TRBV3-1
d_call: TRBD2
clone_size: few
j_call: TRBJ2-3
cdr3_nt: TGTGCCAGCAGCCGCCGGACTAGTCAAGATACGCAGTATTTT
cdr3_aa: CASSRRTSQDTQYF

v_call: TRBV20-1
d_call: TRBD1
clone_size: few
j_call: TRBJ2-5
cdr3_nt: TGCAGTGCTAGAGACACAGGGGGTCGGGAGACCCAGTACTTC
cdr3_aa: CSARDTGGRETQYF

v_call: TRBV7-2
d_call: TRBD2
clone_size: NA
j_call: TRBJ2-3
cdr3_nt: TGTGCCAGCAGCTTCCGGACTAGCAGCACAGATACGCAGTATTTT
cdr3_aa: CASSFRTSSTDTQYF

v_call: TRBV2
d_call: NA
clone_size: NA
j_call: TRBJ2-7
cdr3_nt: TGTGCCAGCACGGACGAGCTGGTCTCCTCCTACGAGCAGTACTTC
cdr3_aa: CASTDELVSSYEQYF

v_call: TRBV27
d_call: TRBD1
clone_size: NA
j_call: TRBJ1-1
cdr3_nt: TGTGCCAGCAGACCCGGGACAGGGTTTCGAACTGAAGCTTTCTTT
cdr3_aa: CASRPGTGFRTEAFF

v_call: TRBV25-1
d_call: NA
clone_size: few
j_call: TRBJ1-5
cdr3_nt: TGTGCCAGCAGTGAACTCTGGAGCAATCAGCCCCAGCATTTT
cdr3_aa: CASSELWSNQPQHF

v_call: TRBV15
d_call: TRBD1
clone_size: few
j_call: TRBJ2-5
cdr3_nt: TGTGCCACCAGCAGGAGAAGACAGGGCCGGGAGACCCAGTACTTC
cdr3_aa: CATSRRRQGRETQYF

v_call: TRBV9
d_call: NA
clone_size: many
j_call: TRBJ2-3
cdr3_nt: TGTGCCAGCAGCGTAGATAGCACAGATACGCAGTATTTT
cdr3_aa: CASSVDSTDTQYF

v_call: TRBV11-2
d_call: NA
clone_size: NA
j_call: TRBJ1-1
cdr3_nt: TGTGCCAGCAGCTTACAGGGCCCGAAAGCTTTCTTT
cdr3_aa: CASSLQGPKAFF